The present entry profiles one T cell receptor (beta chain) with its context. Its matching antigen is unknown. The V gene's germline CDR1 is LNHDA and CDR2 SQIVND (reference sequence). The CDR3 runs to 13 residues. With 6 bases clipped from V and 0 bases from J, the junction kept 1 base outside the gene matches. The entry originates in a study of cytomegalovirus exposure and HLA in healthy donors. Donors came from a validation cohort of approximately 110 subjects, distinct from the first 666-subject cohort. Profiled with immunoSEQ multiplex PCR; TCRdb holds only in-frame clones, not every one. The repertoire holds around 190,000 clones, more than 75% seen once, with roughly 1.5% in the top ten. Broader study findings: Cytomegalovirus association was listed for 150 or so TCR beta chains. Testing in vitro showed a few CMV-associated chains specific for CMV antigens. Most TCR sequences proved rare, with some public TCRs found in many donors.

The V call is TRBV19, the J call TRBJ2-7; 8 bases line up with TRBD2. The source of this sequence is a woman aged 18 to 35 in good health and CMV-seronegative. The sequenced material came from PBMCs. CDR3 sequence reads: CASSRGGSYEQYF. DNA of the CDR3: TGTGCCAGTAGCCGGGGGGGCTCCTACGAGCAGTACTTC. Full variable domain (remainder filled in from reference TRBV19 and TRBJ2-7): DGGITQSPKYLFRKEGQNVTLSCEQNLNHDAMYWYRQDPGQGLRLIYYSQIVNDFQKGDIAEGYSVSREKKESFPLTVTSAQKNPTAFYLCASSRGGSYEQYFGPGTRLTVT.